This TCR beta chain was identified in a study of shared clonotypes between healthy human individuals. The study, taken as a whole, reports: The four-donor shared clonotypes exceeded non-shared clonotypes in generation probability, with non-shared ones scoring lower.

Naive CD45RA+ and memory CD45RA-negative subsets were split from CD4+ cells. On this clone itself: Its antigen is unknown.

This table comes from immunoSEQ multiplex PCR, and its TCRdb copy is limited to in-frame clones, with some not included. The sample includes approximately 2.4 million clones, approximately 95% seen only once; the top ten take around 0.13%. The CDR3 is made up of 11 amino acids. Germline V CDR1 and CDR2: SGHRS, YFSETQ. V gave up 4 bases and J gave up 2 bases, with 2 bases separating them. The clonotype originates from a man between 18 and 29 years old in good health. Sequenced material: naive CD4+ T cells sorted from blood. The subset denotes: CD45RA+ positively selected. The chain has TRBV5-1 and TRBJ2-3; unclear D gene. CDR3 in amino acids: CASSATDTQYF. The DNA for the CDR3 is TGCGCCAGCAGCGCCACAGATACGCAGTATTTT.